The clone carrying this T cell receptor (beta chain) was seen more than once but under ten times. Its antigen remains unidentified. This specimen comes from a study of blood T cells in healthy people across ages. Findings of the study overall: Possibly, changes in expanded clonotypes were confounded because donor CMV status was unknown.

Isolation yielded PBMCs, at least 6 million per sample, in every case. The CDR3 totals 15 residues. CDR1 MRHNA and CDR2 SNTAGT come from the germline V gene. The V segment lost 3 bases and the J segment 2 bases; nucleotides outside the gene matches: 4. Next came a second PCR, run for roughly 6 to 11 cycles, which used a sample-barcoded 5' primer along with a J-beta primer mix. MiXCR, run by TCRdb on the 5' RACE reads, gives a single entry per CDR3 protein. Among hundreds of thousands of distinct CDR3 sequences, 25% to 35% were seen once, and the ten largest hold about a sixth. The chain carries TRBV6-4 and TRBJ2-3; TRBD2 aligns across 8 bases. The material sequenced was blood. This receptor was obtained from a woman of 80 years or more in good health. The CDR3 DNA reads as TGTGCCAGCAGTGAACTAGCGGAGCCCACAGATACGCAGTATTTT. This codes for CASSELAEPTDTQYF.